This T cell receptor beta chain was recovered during a study of blood T cell repertoires in COVID-19. The CDR3 sequence is 15 residues long. The germline gives CDR1 SEHNR, CDR2 FQNEAQ (reference sequence). Profiling relied on immunoSEQ multiplex PCR, and the TCRdb table lists in-frame clones only, not all of them. The sample has roughly 200,000 clones, about 76% seen once; the top ten hold roughly 8.7%. This clone was seen only a few times. A junction end diverges from the germline sequence, so it may reflect a read error. The rearrangement joins TRBV7-9 to TRBJ1-3; 8 bases align to TRBD1. The sequencing input was peripheral blood. The sequence was obtained from a woman in her fifties or sixties with active or convalescent COVID-19. The CDR3 is CASSLAQGAGNTIYF. Written as DNA, the CDR3 is TGTGCCAGCAGCCTAGCTCAGGGGGCAGGAAACACCATATATTTT. The whole variable domain, filled in from reference TRBV7-9 and TRBJ1-3, reads DTGVSQNPRHKITKRGQNVTFRCDPISEHNRLYWYRQTLGQGPEFLTYFQNEAQLEKSRLLSDRFSAERPKGSFSTLEIQRTEQGDSAMYLCASSLAQGAGNTIYFGEGSWLTVV.